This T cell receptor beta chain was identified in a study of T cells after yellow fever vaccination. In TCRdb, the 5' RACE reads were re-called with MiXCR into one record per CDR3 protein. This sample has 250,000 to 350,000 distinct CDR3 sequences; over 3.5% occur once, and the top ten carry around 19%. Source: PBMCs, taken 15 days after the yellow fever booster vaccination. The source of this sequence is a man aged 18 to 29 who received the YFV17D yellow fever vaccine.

CDR3 loop: CASSVLAGGLRELFF. The CDR3 DNA sequence: TGTGCCAGCAGTGTGCTAGCGGGGGGGCTCCGGGAGCTGTTTTTT. V usage is TRBV6-1 and J usage is TRBJ2-2; 12 bases agree with TRBD2. After removal of 4 bases from V and 9 bases from J, the junction contained 6 bases not matched to a gene. Looked up from germline, CDR1 is MNHNS and CDR2 is SASEGT. This CDR3 spans 15 amino acids.